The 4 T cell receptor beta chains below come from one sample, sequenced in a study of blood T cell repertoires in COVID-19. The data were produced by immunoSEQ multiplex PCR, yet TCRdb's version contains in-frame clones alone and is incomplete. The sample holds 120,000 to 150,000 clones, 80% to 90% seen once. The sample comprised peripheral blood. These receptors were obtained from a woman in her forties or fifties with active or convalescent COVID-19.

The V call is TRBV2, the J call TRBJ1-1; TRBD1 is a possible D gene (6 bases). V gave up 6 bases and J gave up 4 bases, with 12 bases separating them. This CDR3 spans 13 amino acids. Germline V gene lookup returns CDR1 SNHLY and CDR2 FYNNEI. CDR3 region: CASSSQGSTEAFF. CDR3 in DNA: TGTGCCAGCAGCTCACAGGGAAGCACTGAAGCTTTCTTT. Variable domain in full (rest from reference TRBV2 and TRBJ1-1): EPEVTQTPSHQVTQMGQEVILRCVPISNHLYFYWYRQILGQKVEFLVSFYNNEISEKSEIFDDQFSVERPDGSNFTLKIRSTKLEDSAMYFCASSSQGSTEAFFGQGTRLTVV.

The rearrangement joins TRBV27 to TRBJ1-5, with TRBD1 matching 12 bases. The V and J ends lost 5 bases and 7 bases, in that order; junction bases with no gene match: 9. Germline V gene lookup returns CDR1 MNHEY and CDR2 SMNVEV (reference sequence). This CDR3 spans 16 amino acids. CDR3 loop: CASSISGTGGGQPQHF. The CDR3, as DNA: TGTGCCAGCAGTATTTCCGGGACAGGGGGCGGACAGCCCCAGCATTTT.

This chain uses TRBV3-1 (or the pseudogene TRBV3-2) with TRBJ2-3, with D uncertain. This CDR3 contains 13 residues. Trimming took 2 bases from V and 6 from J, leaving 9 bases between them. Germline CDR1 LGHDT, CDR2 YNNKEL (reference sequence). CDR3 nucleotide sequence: TGTGCCAGCAGCCAATCCCGGGTGGATACGCAGTATTTT. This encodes CASSQSRVDTQYF.

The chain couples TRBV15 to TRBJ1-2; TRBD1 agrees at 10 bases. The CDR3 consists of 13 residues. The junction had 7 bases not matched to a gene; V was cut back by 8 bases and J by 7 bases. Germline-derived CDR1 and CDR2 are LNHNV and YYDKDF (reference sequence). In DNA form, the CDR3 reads TGTGCCACCCAAAGGGGACAGGGGCTTGGCTACACCTTC. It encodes CATQRGQGLGYTF.